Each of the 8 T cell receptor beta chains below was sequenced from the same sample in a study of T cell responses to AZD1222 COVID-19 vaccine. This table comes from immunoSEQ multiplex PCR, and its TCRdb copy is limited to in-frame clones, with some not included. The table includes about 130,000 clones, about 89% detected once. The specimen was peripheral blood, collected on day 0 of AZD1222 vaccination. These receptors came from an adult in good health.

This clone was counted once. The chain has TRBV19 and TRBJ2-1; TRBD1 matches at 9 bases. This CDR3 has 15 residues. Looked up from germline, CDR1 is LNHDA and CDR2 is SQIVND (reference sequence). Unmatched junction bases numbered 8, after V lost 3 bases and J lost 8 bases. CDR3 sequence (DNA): TGTGCCAGTAGTATGGGTGGACAGGGGATCGATGAGCAGTTCTTC. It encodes CASSMGGQGIDEQFF. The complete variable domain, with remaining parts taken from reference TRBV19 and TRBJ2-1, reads DGGITQSPKYLFRKEGQNVTLSCEQNLNHDAMYWYRQDPGQGLRLIYYSQIVNDFQKGDIAEGYSVSREKKESFPLTVTSAQKNPTAFYLCASSMGGQGIDEQFFGPGTRLTVL.

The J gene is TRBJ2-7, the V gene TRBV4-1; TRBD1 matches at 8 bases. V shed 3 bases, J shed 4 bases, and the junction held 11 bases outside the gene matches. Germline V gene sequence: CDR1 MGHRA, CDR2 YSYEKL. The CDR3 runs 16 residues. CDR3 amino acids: CASSHVNPRGHYEQYF. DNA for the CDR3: TGCGCCAGCAGCCACGTAAATCCCAGGGGGCATTACGAGCAGTACTTC.

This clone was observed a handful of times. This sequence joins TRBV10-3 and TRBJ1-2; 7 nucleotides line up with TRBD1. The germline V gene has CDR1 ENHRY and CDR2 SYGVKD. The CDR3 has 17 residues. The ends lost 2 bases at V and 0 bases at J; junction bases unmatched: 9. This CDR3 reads CAISEGGTAYSNYGYTF. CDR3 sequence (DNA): TGTGCCATCAGTGAGGGGGGGACAGCGTACTCTAACTATGGCTACACCTTC.

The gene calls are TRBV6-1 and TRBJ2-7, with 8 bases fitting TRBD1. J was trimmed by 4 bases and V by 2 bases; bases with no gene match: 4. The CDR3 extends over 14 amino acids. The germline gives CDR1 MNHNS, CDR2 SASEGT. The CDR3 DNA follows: TGTGCCAGCAGTGAACAGGGGGCGTCTTACGAGCAGTACTTC. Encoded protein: CASSEQGASYEQYF.

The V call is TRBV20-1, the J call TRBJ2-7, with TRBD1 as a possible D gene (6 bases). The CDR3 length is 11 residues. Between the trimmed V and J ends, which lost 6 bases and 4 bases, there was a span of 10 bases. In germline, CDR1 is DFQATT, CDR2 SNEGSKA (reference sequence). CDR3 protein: CSARQEYEQYF. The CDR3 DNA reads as TGCAGTGCGAGACAGGAGTACGAGCAGTACTTC.

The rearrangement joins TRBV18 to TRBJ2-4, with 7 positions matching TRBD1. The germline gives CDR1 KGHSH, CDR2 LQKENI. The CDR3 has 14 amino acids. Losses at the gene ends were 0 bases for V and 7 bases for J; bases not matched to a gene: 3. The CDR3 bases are TGTGCCAGCTCACCACCAGGCAGGGGGAACATTCAGTACTTC. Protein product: CASSPPGRGNIQYF.

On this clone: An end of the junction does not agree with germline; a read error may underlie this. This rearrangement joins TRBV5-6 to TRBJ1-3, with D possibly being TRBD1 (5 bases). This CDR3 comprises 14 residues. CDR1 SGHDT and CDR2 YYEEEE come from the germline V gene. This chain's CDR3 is CTSSPRETGNTIYF. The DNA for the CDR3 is TGTACCAGCAGCCCCAGGGAAACTGGAAACACCATATATTTT.

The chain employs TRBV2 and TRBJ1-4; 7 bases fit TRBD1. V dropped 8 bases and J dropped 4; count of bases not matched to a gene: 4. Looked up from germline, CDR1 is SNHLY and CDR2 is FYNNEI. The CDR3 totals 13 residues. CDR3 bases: TGTGCCAGCCTGGGACAGTTTAATGAAAAACTGTTTTTT. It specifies CASLGQFNEKLFF.